The 18 T cell receptor beta chains reported below all come from one sample, sequenced in a study of HIV-infected patients and healthy controls. Whole blood was used without fractionation, so all unsorted peripheral T cells were included. cDNA was made from roughly 470 ng RNA using alpha and beta constant primers. Using multiplexing indices, alpha and beta chain libraries were generated apart by chain-specific third strand synthesis. TCRdb analysed the 5' RACE reads with MiXCR anew, one entry per CDR3 protein. This table has around 16,000 distinct CDR3 sequences, just under 9.5% appearing once. The sample comprised blood. Receptors were obtained from an adult in good health.

V is TRBV19 and J is TRBJ1-5; D remains unclear. The CDR3 contains 16 residues. Germline assignment: CDR1 LNHDA and CDR2 SQIVND (reference sequence). Trimming pared 3 bases from V and 0 bases from J, leaving 12 bases between. CDR3 amino acids: CASSILSAGSNQPQHF. The CDR3 DNA reads TGTGCCAGTAGTATTCTCTCGGCGGGTAGCAATCAGCCCCAGCATTTT.

This clonotype was counted ten times or more. The chain combines TRBV5-1 with TRBJ2-1; the match to TRBD1 covers 7 bases. The CDR3 contains 15 residues. Germline V gene sequence: CDR1 SGHRS, CDR2 YFSETQ. Unmatched junction bases numbered 4, after V lost 4 bases and J lost 0 bases. The CDR3 DNA reads as TGCGCCAGCAGCGAACAGGGGAACTCCTACAATGAGCAGTTCTTC. It encodes CASSEQGNSYNEQFF.

In its sample, this clonotype was seen many times. The V gene is TRBV29-1, the J gene TRBJ2-7; tentative D call: TRBD2 (5 bases). V was clipped by 6 bases and J by 2 bases, with 17 bases between them. The CDR3 runs to 14 residues. The V gene's germline CDR1 is SQVTM and CDR2 ANQGSEA. In DNA form, the CDR3 reads TGCAGCGTGCCGGGGAGCAGCATCCCCTACGAGCAGTACGTC. Its protein is CSVPGSSIPYEQYV.

This clonotype was counted at least ten times. This chain links TRBV5-1 with TRBJ2-7; maybe TRBD2 (6 bases). Trimming removed 3 bases from V and 6 bases from J, with 19 bases in between. CDR1 and CDR2 from the germline V gene are SGHRS and YFSETQ. CDR3 size: 15 residues. The CDR3 DNA is TGCGCCAGCAGCTATACTAGCTCGGAGGGCTCCGAGCAGTACTTC. Translated, it gives CASSYTSSEGSEQYF.

This clonotype was observed at least ten times. The V and J genes are TRBV6-4 and TRBJ2-2; tentatively, D is TRBD2 (5 bases). Germline loops: CDR1 MRHNA, CDR2 SNTAGT. This CDR3 has 13 amino acids. V was pared by 2 bases and J by 4 bases, with 5 bases between. The CDR3 DNA reads as TGTGCCAGCAGTGACGGGAGCACCGGGGAGCTGTTTTTT. Translated, it gives CASSDGSTGELFF.

This chain uses TRBV6-5 with TRBJ2-7; 8 nucleotides line up with TRBD2. The V and J ends lost 2 bases and 2 bases, in that order; junction bases with no gene match: 8. Germline CDR1 MNHEY, CDR2 SVGAGI. The CDR3 has 16 residues. CDR3 sequence reads: CASSYATSGPAYEQYF. The CDR3 DNA is TGTGCCAGCAGTTACGCCACTAGCGGCCCAGCCTACGAGCAGTACTTC.

In its sample, this clonotype was seen a few times. The chain is built from TRBV7-2 and TRBJ2-7, with 9 bases identical to TRBD2. V was clipped by 5 bases and J by 0 bases; unmatched bases: 2. The length of the CDR3 is 14 residues. Germline loops: CDR1 SGHTA, CDR2 FQGNSA. CDR3 in DNA: TGTGCCAGCAGCCCAGCGGGAGGCTCCTACGAGCAGTACTTC. It is translated as CASSPAGGSYEQYF.

By its share, this clonotype is medium-sized. The rearrangement joins TRBV6-5 to TRBJ1-2; the D is unclear. Germline assignment: CDR1 MNHEY and CDR2 SVGAGI. This CDR3 is 14 amino acids long. Trimming removed 6 bases from V and 1 base from J, with 12 bases in between. This CDR3 reads CASSPTAFNYGYTF. For the CDR3, the DNA is TGTGCCAGCAGCCCCACAGCCTTTAACTATGGCTACACCTTC.

This clonotype has only a few counts. The chain joins TRBV3-1 to TRBJ2-3, with TRBD2 identical over 8 bases. This CDR3 region has 16 residues. Losses at the gene ends were 4 bases for V and 3 bases for J; bases not matched to a gene: 9. Germline lookup yields CDR1 LGHDT and CDR2 YNNKEL (reference sequence). CDR3 coding DNA: TGTGCCAGCAGCCCCCTCCCGGGACTAGAGACAGATACGCAGTATTTT. Translation: CASSPLPGLETDTQYF.

There are many counts of this clonotype. The chain carries TRBV6-4 and TRBJ2-2; tentatively, D is TRBD1 (5 bases). Germline CDR1 and CDR2: MRHNA and SNTAGT. With 8 bases removed from V and 5 bases from J, the gap between germline ends came to 21 bases. This CDR3 contains 16 residues. The CDR3 DNA follows: TGTGCCAGCCACCCCTCCGGAACAGGATGGACCGGGGAGCTGTTTTTT. As protein: CASHPSGTGWTGELFF.

This clonotype was observed a few times. The chain recombines TRBV5-6 with TRBJ2-1, with D uncertain. Germline V gene sequence: CDR1 SGHDT, CDR2 YYEEEE. Trimming left V 2 bases short and J 15 bases short, with 12 bases between. CDR3 size: 11 residues. This CDR3 reads CASSLGPFSFF. For the CDR3, the DNA is TGTGCCAGCAGCTTAGGGCCATTTTCGTTCTTC.

The chain uses TRBV6-6 and TRBJ2-6; 12 bases agree with TRBD2. Germline trimming cut 2 bases from V and 0 bases from J; bases unmatched to any gene: 2. The CDR3 runs to 18 residues. Germline CDR1 MNHNY, CDR2 SVGAGI (reference sequence). CDR3 in DNA: TGTGCCAGCAGTTACGGACTAGCGGGGCTCTCTGGGGCCAACGTCCTGACTTTC. This encodes CASSYGLAGLSGANVLTF.

This rearrangement joins TRBV5-4 to TRBJ2-3; D may match TRBD1 or TRBD2 (5 bases each). CDR1 is SGHNT and CDR2 is YYREEE in the germline V gene (reference sequence). The CDR3 runs to 13 residues. V was pared by 5 bases and J by 4 bases, with 11 bases between. The CDR3 sequence is CASRYQGADTQYF. In DNA, the CDR3 is TGTGCCAGCAGGTACCAGGGAGCAGATACGCAGTATTTT.

Many counts were recorded for this clonotype. The chain has TRBV2 and TRBJ1-1; perhaps TRBD1 as D (6 bases). This CDR3 is 14 amino acids long. Trimming stripped 3 bases from V and 10 bases from J, with 18 bases between. Germline CDR1 and CDR2: SNHLY and FYNNEI. CDR3 DNA sequence: TGTGCCAGCAGTGACTCTCCGACAGGTCCCACAGCTTTCTTT. It yields the protein CASSDSPTGPTAFF.

By sample share, this clonotype is medium-sized (0.01 to 0.1%). The chain uses TRBV20-1 and TRBJ2-1; D ambiguous. Germline lookup yields CDR1 DFQATT and CDR2 SNEGSKA (reference sequence). The CDR3 has 14 amino acids. With 0 bases removed from V and 0 bases from J, the gap between germline ends came to 6 bases. CDR3 nucleotide sequence: TGCAGTGCTAGAGATCTGGGCTCCTACAATGAGCAGTTCTTC. Translating it yields CSARDLGSYNEQFF.

Within the sample, this clonotype is medium-sized (0.01 to 0.1%). The rearrangement uses TRBV9 and TRBJ2-1, with D uncertain. V lost 4 bases to trimming and J lost 0 bases, with 17 bases between them. CDR3 length: 17 residues. CDR1 is SGDLS and CDR2 is YYNGEE in the germline V gene. This chain's CDR3 is CASSPLTPPSSYNEQFF. DNA of the CDR3: TGTGCCAGCAGCCCACTGACTCCTCCCAGCTCCTACAATGAGCAGTTCTTC.

There are a few counts of this clonotype. The gene calls are TRBV28 and TRBJ1-1; 7 nucleotides align to TRBD1. The CDR3 contains 19 residues. With V trimmed by 2 bases and J by 6 bases, 21 bases remained unmatched. Germline V gene data show CDR1 as MDHEN and CDR2 as SYDVKM. CDR3 sequence reads: CASSLLVNRRTRGMAEAFF. The DNA for the CDR3 is TGTGCCAGCAGTTTACTCGTCAACCGCAGGACCAGGGGGATGGCTGAAGCTTTCTTT.

V and J are TRBV5-6 and TRBJ2-2; 7 bases match TRBD2. Germline values: CDR1 SGHDT, CDR2 YYEEEE. This CDR3 comprises 16 residues. J was trimmed by 0 bases and V by 2 bases; bases with no gene match: 4. CDR3 DNA sequence: TGTGCCAGCAGCTTCCGGGACTACCCGAACACCGGGGAGCTGTTTTTT. Translating it yields CASSFRDYPNTGELFF.